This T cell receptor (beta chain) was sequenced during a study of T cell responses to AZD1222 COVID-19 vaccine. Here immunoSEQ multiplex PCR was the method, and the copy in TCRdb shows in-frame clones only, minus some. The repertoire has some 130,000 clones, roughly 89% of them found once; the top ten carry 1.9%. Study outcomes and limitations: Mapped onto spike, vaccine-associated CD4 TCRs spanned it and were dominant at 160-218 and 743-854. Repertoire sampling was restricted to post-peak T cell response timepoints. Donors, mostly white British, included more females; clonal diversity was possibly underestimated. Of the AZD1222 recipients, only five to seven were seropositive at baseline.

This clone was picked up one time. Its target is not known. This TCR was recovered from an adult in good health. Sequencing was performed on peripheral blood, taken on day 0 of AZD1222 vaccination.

DNA for the CDR3: TGTGCCAGCAGTATAGCGGGAGGGGATGGCGGGGAGCTGTTTTTT. Protein sequence: CASSIAGGDGGELFF. This chain links TRBV28 with TRBJ2-2; 11 nucleotides line up with TRBD2. This CDR3 region has 15 residues. V lost 5 bases to trimming and J lost 7 bases; unmatched junction nucleotides: 6. The V gene's germline CDR1 is MDHEN and CDR2 SYDVKM.